These 20 T cell receptor beta chains were sequenced from one sample in a study of shared clonotypes between healthy human individuals. Positively selected for CCR7, the CD45RO-negative cells used as naive CD8 cells excluded terminally differentiated effector memory CD45RA+ cells. This table comes from immunoSEQ multiplex PCR, and its TCRdb copy is limited to in-frame clones, with some not included. Of 2 million to 2.5 million clones listed, about 92% are singletons. The sample taken for sequencing was naive CD8+ T cells from PBMCs. The receptors were gathered from a man aged 18 to 29 in good health. Some clones in this sample may be carry-over from other donors' samples.

The V call is TRBV27, the J call TRBJ1-2; no clear D gene. Between the trimmed V and J ends, which lost 8 bases and 4 bases, there was a span of 14 bases. The CDR3 extends over 13 amino acids. CDR1 and CDR2 (germline): MNHEY, SMNVEV (reference sequence). The CDR3 bases are TGTGCCAGCCAGGAGGAGGGCGGCTATGGCTACACCTTC. Translating it yields CASQEEGGYGYTF.

With regard to this clone: Additional DNA sequences in this sample encode the identical CDR3. This chain joins TRBV13 and TRBJ2-7; the D gene is possibly TRBD2 (5 bases). CDR3 size: 14 residues. The germline CDR1 and CDR2 sequences are PRHDT and FYEKMQ (reference sequence). Trimming left V 0 bases short and J 2 bases short, with 8 bases between. The CDR3 protein is CASSLGSGTYEQYF. CDR3 nucleotide sequence: TGTGCCAGCAGCTTAGGCAGCGGAACCTACGAGCAGTACTTC. Full variable domain (remainder filled in from reference TRBV13 and TRBJ2-7): AAGVIQSPRHLIKEKRETATLKCYPIPRHDTVYWYQQGPGQDPQFLISFYEKMQSDKGSIPDRFSAQQFSDYHSELNMSSLELGDSALYFCASSLGSGTYEQYFGPGTRLTVT.

The V gene is TRBV4-1, the J gene TRBJ1-1; D not certain. Germline CDR1 reads MGHRA; CDR2 reads YSYEKL. V was cut by 2 bases and J by 0 bases, with 7 bases left in between. CDR3 length: 14 amino acids. The CDR3 here is CASSQIEVNTEAFF. CDR3 in DNA: TGCGCCAGCAGCCAAATAGAAGTGAACACTGAAGCTTTCTTT.

This rearrangement joins TRBV10-2 to TRBJ2-7, with D tentatively TRBD1 (5 bases). This CDR3 spans 12 amino acids. V was trimmed by 6 bases and J by 5 bases, leaving 11 bases between them. CDR1 is WSHSY, CDR2 SAAADI, per germline. This CDR3 reads CASSGQWDEQYF. The CDR3 region has the DNA TGCGCCAGCAGCGGACAATGGGACGAGCAGTACTTC.

The genes are TRBV27 and TRBJ2-1; D may be TRBD2 (6 bases). Germline lookup yields CDR1 MNHEY and CDR2 SMNVEV (reference sequence). This CDR3 is built from 15 residues. V was cut by 5 bases and J by 5 bases, with 16 bases left in between. This CDR3 reads CASSQTGTVDNEQFF. CDR3 nucleotides: TGTGCCAGCAGTCAGACGGGGACTGTGGACAATGAGCAGTTCTTC.

The V call is TRBV28, the J call TRBJ2-2, with D perhaps TRBD1 (6 bases). Per the germline V gene, CDR1 is MDHEN and CDR2 is SYDVKM. V was clipped by 1 base and J by 3 bases, with 12 bases between them. The CDR3 consists of 16 residues. The CDR3 sequence: CASSLYGGADTGELFF. CDR3 DNA sequence: TGTGCCAGCAGTTTATATGGGGGCGCGGACACCGGGGAGCTGTTTTTT.

This clone was observed once. The chain links TRBV19 to TRBJ2-7; a possible D gene is TRBD2 (6 bases). Germline loops: CDR1 LNHDA, CDR2 SQIVND (reference sequence). Trimming took 9 bases from V and 0 from J, leaving 12 bases between them. CDR3 length equals 13 residues. The CDR3 DNA reads as TGTGCCAGCTCGTCTAGCGACTCCTACGAGCAGTACTTC. This translates into CASSSSDSYEQYF.

The chain carries TRBV4-1 and TRBJ1-1; a possible D gene is TRBD1 (6 bases). The CDR3 extends over 13 amino acids. Germline-derived CDR1 and CDR2 are MGHRA and YSYEKL. Trimming cost V 8 bases and J 0 bases, with 10 bases left between them. CDR3 residues: CASRDTLNTEAFF. CDR3 in DNA: TGCGCCAGCCGGGACACCCTGAACACTGAAGCTTTCTTT.

This clone is a singleton in its sample. V and J are TRBV19 and TRBJ2-1; 9 bases are a match to TRBD2. The germline gives CDR1 LNHDA, CDR2 SQIVND (reference sequence). The CDR3 has 15 residues. Unmatched junction bases numbered 8, after V lost 7 bases and J lost 4 bases. The CDR3 sequence is CASTPTSGYYNEQFF. CDR3 bases: TGTGCCAGTACCCCGACTAGCGGTTATTACAATGAGCAGTTCTTC.

The CDR3 DNA sequence: TGTGCCAGCAGCTTGGGGGGAAGCCACGGCAATCAGCCCCAGCATTTT. Residues: CASSLGGSHGNQPQHF. V is TRBV5-4 and J is TRBJ1-5; D not certain. The CDR3 length is 16 residues. V was pared by 0 bases and J by 2 bases, with 12 bases between. The germline CDR1 and CDR2 sequences are SGHNT and YYREEE (reference sequence).

The chain joins TRBV15 to TRBJ2-3; unclear D gene. Between the trimmed V and J ends, which lost 9 bases and 3 bases, there was a span of 16 bases. The CDR3 totals 14 residues. Per the germline V gene, CDR1 is LNHNV and CDR2 is YYDKDF (reference sequence). The CDR3 protein is CATAKIRSTDTQYF. The CDR3 DNA reads as TGTGCCACAGCAAAGATCCGCTCGACAGATACGCAGTATTTT.

The J gene is TRBJ2-7, the V gene TRBV27; possible D gene TRBD2, 5 bases. V was clipped by 1 base and J by 0 bases, with 13 bases between them. Germline V gene data show CDR1 as MNHEY and CDR2 as SMNVEV (reference sequence). This CDR3 has 16 amino acids. The CDR3 DNA is TGTGCCAGCAGTTTATATCATCCGGGGAGCTCCTACGAGCAGTACTTC. Translation gives CASSLYHPGSSYEQYF.

In the case of this clone: One junction end disagrees with the germline gene, perhaps due to a read error. Within the sample, other DNA sequences also encode this same CDR3. The CDR3 protein is CASSLGTGSYEQYF. CDR3 bases: TGTGCCAGCAGTTTAGGGACTGGGTCCTACGAGCAGTACTTC. The chain employs TRBV11-2 and TRBJ2-7; D is possibly TRBD2 (6 bases). Germline V CDR1 and CDR2: SGHAT, FQNNGV. The CDR3 spans 14 residues.

Concerning this clone itself: Other DNA sequences within the sample encode an identical CDR3. The CDR3 bases are TGTGCCAGTAGTCCCCGGGAATCCTACGAGCAGTACTTC. This sequence encodes CASSPRESYEQYF. J is TRBJ2-7 and V is TRBV19, with D possibly matching TRBD2 (5 bases). The CDR3 consists of 13 residues. The germline gives CDR1 LNHDA, CDR2 SQIVND (reference sequence). V lost 5 bases to trimming and J lost 1 base, with 9 bases between them.

The rearrangement joins TRBV7-2 to TRBJ2-5; D is ambiguous. V was pared by 6 bases and J by 2 bases, with 16 bases between. CDR1 and CDR2 from the germline V gene are SGHTA and FQGNSA. The CDR3 length is 15 residues. The CDR3 here is CASSPTRARQETQYF. Here the CDR3 DNA reads TGTGCCAGCAGTCCCACAAGGGCCAGACAAGAGACCCAGTACTTC.

V and J are TRBV7-9 and TRBJ1-1; 8 nucleotides agree with TRBD1. The trim removed 6 bases at V and 4 bases at J, leaving 10 bases unmatched. In germline, CDR1 is SEHNR, CDR2 FQNEAQ (reference sequence). CDR3 length: 15 residues. The CDR3 spells CASRLLQGAFTEAFF. In nucleotides, the CDR3 is TGTGCCAGCAGGCTGTTGCAGGGGGCTTTCACTGAAGCTTTCTTT. The whole variable domain, filled in from reference TRBV7-9 and TRBJ1-1, reads DTGVSQNPRHKITKRGQNVTFRCDPISEHNRLYWYRQTLGQGPEFLTYFQNEAQLEKSRLLSDRFSAERPKGSFSTLEIQRTEQGDSAMYLCASRLLQGAFTEAFFGQGTRLTVV.

V is TRBV27 and J is TRBJ2-7; 8 nucleotides match TRBD1. This CDR3 has 16 amino acids. The V and J ends lost 4 bases and 1 base, in that order; junction bases with no gene match: 9. CDR1 is MNHEY and CDR2 is SMNVEV in the germline V gene (reference sequence). Here the CDR3 DNA reads TGTGCCAGCAGTTCCTCGACAGGGGTCCTGTCCTACGAGCAGTACTTC. As protein: CASSSSTGVLSYEQYF.

The V gene is TRBV27, the J gene TRBJ2-3, with 10 nucleotides matching TRBD2. The CDR3 runs to 18 residues. With V trimmed by 5 bases and J by 2 bases, 13 bases remained unmatched. Germline CDR1 and CDR2: MNHEY and SMNVEV (reference sequence). The CDR3 loop reads CASSPRTLAGDLTDTQYF. The CDR3 bases are TGTGCCAGCAGTCCGAGGACGCTAGCGGGGGACCTCACAGATACGCAGTATTTT.

The CDR3: CASSPPRPSTGNTIYF. In DNA form, the CDR3 reads TGTGCCAGCAGCCCTCCACGTCCCAGTACTGGAAACACCATATATTTT. The chain links TRBV7-9 to TRBJ1-3; unclear D gene. The CDR3 has 16 amino acids. CDR1 and CDR2 (germline): SEHNR, FQNEAQ (reference sequence). Between the trimmed V and J ends, which lost 5 bases and 2 bases, there was a span of 16 bases.

The chain uses TRBV2 and TRBJ1-1, with unresolved D. CDR3 size: 11 residues. V was pared by 3 bases and J by 4 bases, with 3 bases between. Looked up from germline, CDR1 is SNHLY and CDR2 is FYNNEI. The CDR3 DNA sequence: TGTGCCAGCAGTGACCCCACTGAAGCTTTCTTT. As protein: CASSDPTEAFF.